This is a list of T cell receptor beta chains from one sample in a study of T cell responses to AZD1222 COVID-19 vaccine. Generated by immunoSEQ multiplex PCR, the TCRdb table keeps only in-frame clones and is missing some. The data show about 120,000 clones, approximately 90% seen once. This material consisted of peripheral blood, taken 28 days after the second dose of the MenACWY control vaccine. Receptor source: an adult who received the MenACWY meningococcal vaccine as a control. Both conserved end residues are trimmed from each CDR3.

>TRBV4-1
ASSQVSGEQTYNYEGGYT
>TRBV5-1
ASSLPGQGAADTQY
>TRBV27
ASSPGTGWPHYNEQF
>TRBV5-1
ASRAGETQY
>TRBV4-2
ASSPDRGRSGTGELF
>TRBV10-3
AIAGTSASTDTQY
>TRBV7-3
ASSFSPGSDTQY
>TRBV2
ASSPTTNTGELF
>TRBV11-3
ASSTATNTEAF
>TRBV10-1
ASSEWVGETQY
>TRBV13
ASSLSRDRLKRGEKLF
>TRBV5-5
ASSLGYEQY
>TRBV9
ASSLAGGGETQY
>TRBV5-4
ASTVGTATSEQF
>TRBV18
ASSQKGQPNTEAF
>TRBV5-1
ASSLDGAYNEQF
>TRBV10-2
ATAGTANTEAF
>TRBV7-9
ASSSSLAPQGTSTEAF
>TRBV28
ATRTIREKLF
>TRBV7-9
ASSSPWSVDEQF
>TRBV18
ASSGREGSPLH
>TRBV15
ATSRDQPYEQY
>TRBV5-1
ASSLGDGITEAF
>TRBV28
ASSRQETNYGYT
>TRBV7-9
ASSKRPYNEQF
>TRBV6-2/TRBV6-3
ASTPGWVTEAF
>TRBV2
ASRGGTGITGELF
>TRBV3-1/TRBV3-2
ASSQDSGGGSYNEQF
>TRBV11-2
ASSLRTEGKLF
>TRBV29-1
SPGLGGPSGEQF
>TRBV28
ASSLAGRHQETQY
>TRBV5-6
ASANRDVRPGELF
>TRBV5-1
ASSLSLGAGNTEAF
>TRBV2
ASSEFRAGGTEAF
>TRBV2
ASSEARTGSTDTQY
>TRBV6-2/TRBV6-3
ASSGLAGNNEQF